This TCR beta chain was documented in a study of shared clonotypes between healthy human individuals. Trimming took 1 base from V and 5 from J, leaving 18 bases between them. The CDR3 is made up of 16 amino acids. CDR1 MGHRA and CDR2 YSYEKL come from the germline V gene. Naive CD8 cells lacked CD45RO, underwent positive selection for CCR7 and left out terminally differentiated effector memory CD45RA+ cells. Every one of the donors was a Caucasian adult that lived in Nashville, Tennessee. TCRdb keeps only in-frame clones here, not all; method: immunoSEQ multiplex PCR. Of roughly 2,000,000 clones listed, roughly 95% are singletons. Notes on the study in general: In a handful of donors, around 5.5% of naive CD4 clonotypes appeared in common. Only a few donors were included, so the genetic and exposure-history diversity represented was limited. Generally, naive subsets (rather than memory subsets) showed larger estimated richness.

As to this clone: Antigen unknown.

Sequencing used naive CD8+ T cells sorted from blood. The chain joins TRBV4-1 to TRBJ2-7; D possibly uses TRBD1 or TRBD2 (5 bases each). The source is a man aged 18 to 35 in good health. CDR3 sequence: CASSQVVNNLGDEQYF. CDR3 in DNA: TGCGCCAGCAGCCAAGTTGTTAATAATTTGGGGGACGAGCAGTACTTC.